Listed here are 15 T cell receptor beta chains from one sample, sequenced in a study of blood T cell repertoires in COVID-19. Sequenced by immunoSEQ multiplex PCR; TCRdb stores in-frame clones only, minus some. In the table there are about 110,000 clones, roughly 85% of which are singletons. Sequences were obtained from peripheral blood. Source of these receptors: a human donor in a cohort sampled during active COVID-19.

The rearrangement joins TRBV30 to TRBJ1-3; no clear D gene. CDR1 is GTSNPN and CDR2 is SVGIG in the germline V gene (reference sequence). The CDR3 contains 16 residues. The V end was cut by 1 base, the J end by 0 bases, with 13 bases between. CDR3 protein: CAWSEPSQISGNTIYF. The CDR3 nucleotides are TGTGCCTGGAGTGAACCTAGCCAAATCTCTGGAAACACCATATATTTT.

The chain carries TRBV7-9 and TRBJ1-5, with no clear D. The germline CDR1 and CDR2 sequences are SEHNR and FQNEAQ (reference sequence). Trimming took 6 bases from V and 0 from J, leaving 18 bases between them. The CDR3 covers 17 residues. The CDR3 here is CASSPSGKPNSNQPQHF. The CDR3 nucleotides are TGTGCCAGCAGTCCCTCGGGGAAACCCAATAGCAATCAGCCCCAGCATTTT.

This clone was picked up a small number of times. This sequence joins TRBV28 and TRBJ2-7; no clear D. This CDR3 region has 13 residues. Between the trimmed V and J ends, which lost 5 bases and 4 bases, there was a span of 12 bases. Germline V gene lookup returns CDR1 MDHEN and CDR2 SYDVKM. The CDR3 here is CASSLPELYEQYF. In DNA form, the CDR3 reads TGTGCCAGCAGTCTGCCCGAACTTTACGAGCAGTACTTC.

The genes are TRBV19 and TRBJ1-3, with a tentative D call TRBD1 (5 bases). The V end lost 5 bases, the J end lost 2 bases, and 13 bases lay between the germline ends. Germline lookup yields CDR1 LNHDA and CDR2 SQIVND (reference sequence). The CDR3 sequence is 15 residues long. The CDR3 sequence: CASSLLGQTGNTIYF. In DNA form, the CDR3 reads TGTGCCAGTAGTCTCCTGGGGCAGACTGGAAACACCATATATTTT.

The rearrangement uses TRBV10-3 and TRBJ2-2, with D perhaps TRBD1 (5 bases). Germline CDR1 ENHRY, CDR2 SYGVKD. The CDR3 is made up of 15 amino acids. CDR3 nucleotides: TGTGCGTCGGGCAGGGAAGTGTTGAACACCGGGGAGCTGTTTTTT. This sequence encodes CASGREVLNTGELFF.

The chain combines TRBV2 with TRBJ1-2; D call uncertain. Trimming removed 5 bases from V and 5 bases from J, with 15 bases in between. This CDR3 contains 14 residues. From germline, CDR1 is SNHLY and CDR2 FYNNEI. The CDR3 region has the DNA TGTGCCAGCAGTAACCTACAAGCGGGGTATGGCTACACCTTC. It codes for CASSNLQAGYGYTF. The variable domain in full, completed from reference TRBV2 and TRBJ1-2, reads EPEVTQTPSHQVTQMGQEVILRCVPISNHLYFYWYRQILGQKVEFLVSFYNNEISEKSEIFDDQFSVERPDGSNFTLKIRSTKLEDSAMYFCASSNLQAGYGYTFGSGTRLTVV.

V gene TRBV3-1 (or the pseudogene TRBV3-2) combines with J gene TRBJ2-2; 9 nucleotides align to TRBD1. From germline, CDR1 is LGHDT and CDR2 YNNKEL (reference sequence). J gave up 1 base and V 4 bases, and 10 bases lay outside the gene matches. The CDR3 is 18 residues long. The CDR3 DNA sequence: TGTGCCAGCAGCCCTTTGGGACAGGGATTAGGGAACACCGGGGAGCTGTTTTTT. This encodes CASSPLGQGLGNTGELFF.

The rearrangement joins TRBV6-9 to TRBJ2-6; a weak D match, TRBD1 (6 bases). CDR1 is MNHGY, CDR2 SVAAGI, per germline. The V and J ends lost 6 bases and 2 bases respectively, with 11 bases between them. The CDR3 spans 15 residues. The DNA of the CDR3 is TGTGCCAGCAGCCTGCAGGGGACTGGGGCCAACGTCCTGACTTTC. Its translation is CASSLQGTGANVLTF.

The chain couples TRBV6-5 to TRBJ2-2; no reliable D call. The CDR3 sequence is 13 residues long. The V gene lost 6 bases and the J gene lost 5 bases, with 10 bases spanning the gap. Looked up from germline, CDR1 is MNHEY and CDR2 is SVGAGI. The CDR3 DNA follows: TGTGCCAGCAGGAGACTCGGGACCGGGGAGCTGTTTTTT. Encoded protein: CASRRLGTGELFF.

The rearrangement joins TRBV7-3 to TRBJ1-1; 8 bases are a match to TRBD1. The CDR3 has 15 residues. The ends lost 1 base at V and 4 bases at J; junction bases unmatched: 5. Per the germline V gene, CDR1 is SGHTA and CDR2 is FQGTGA. CDR3 bases: TGTGCCAGCAGCTTAAACGCAGGGGGCATCACTGAAGCTTTCTTT. Amino acids: CASSLNAGGITEAFF.

The chain links TRBV6-5 to TRBJ2-7; TRBD1 matches at 10 bases. V gave up 6 bases and J gave up 6 bases; unmatched junction bases: 5. Germline CDR1 and CDR2: MNHEY and SVGAGI. There are 13 residues in the CDR3. CDR3 sequence: CASRGQGPFEQYF. CDR3 DNA: TGTGCCAGCAGGGGACAGGGGCCCTTCGAGCAGTACTTC.

J is TRBJ1-1 and V is TRBV6-5, with D perhaps matching TRBD1 (5 bases). The CDR3 runs to 13 residues. Per germline, CDR1 MNHEY and CDR2 SVGAGI. V shed 6 bases and J shed 2 bases, with 10 bases lying between them. CDR3 coding DNA: TGTGCCAGCAGGGCAGGGCCAAACACTGAAGCTTTCTTT. Protein sequence: CASRAGPNTEAFF.

The chain joins TRBV29-1 to TRBJ1-1, with D maybe TRBD1 (6 bases). Trimming pared 7 bases from V and 1 base from J, leaving 13 bases between. The CDR3 runs to 13 residues. Germline values: CDR1 SQVTM, CDR2 ANQGSEA. The CDR3 protein is CSATGTRNTEAFF. The CDR3 DNA reads as TGCAGCGCCACCGGGACAAGGAACACTGAAGCTTTCTTT.

The chain recombines TRBV7-2 with TRBJ1-2; D is possibly TRBD1 (5 bases). Trimming removed 2 bases at V and 7 bases at J, with 14 bases between. CDR3 length: 14 amino acids. Germline CDR1 SGHTA, CDR2 FQGNSA. CDR3 in amino acids: CASSLRMVGGGYTF. Written as DNA, the CDR3 is TGTGCCAGCAGCTTACGTATGGTCGGGGGTGGCTACACCTTC. The full variable domain, with the rest looked up from reference TRBV7-2 and TRBJ1-2, is GAGVSQSPSNKVTEKGKDVELRCDPISGHTALYWYRQSLGQGLEFLIYFQGNSAPDKSGLPSDRFSAERTGGSVSTLTIQRTQQEDSAVYLCASSLRMVGGGYTFGSGTRLTVV.

The gene calls are TRBV28 and TRBJ2-6; no firm D call. The V end was cut by 10 bases, the J end by 2 bases, with 9 bases between. The CDR3 runs 13 residues. The germline V gene encodes CDR1 MDHEN and CDR2 SYDVKM. This CDR3 reads CAIGRAGANVLTF. In nucleotides, the CDR3 is TGTGCCATCGGTCGAGCTGGGGCCAACGTCCTGACTTTC.